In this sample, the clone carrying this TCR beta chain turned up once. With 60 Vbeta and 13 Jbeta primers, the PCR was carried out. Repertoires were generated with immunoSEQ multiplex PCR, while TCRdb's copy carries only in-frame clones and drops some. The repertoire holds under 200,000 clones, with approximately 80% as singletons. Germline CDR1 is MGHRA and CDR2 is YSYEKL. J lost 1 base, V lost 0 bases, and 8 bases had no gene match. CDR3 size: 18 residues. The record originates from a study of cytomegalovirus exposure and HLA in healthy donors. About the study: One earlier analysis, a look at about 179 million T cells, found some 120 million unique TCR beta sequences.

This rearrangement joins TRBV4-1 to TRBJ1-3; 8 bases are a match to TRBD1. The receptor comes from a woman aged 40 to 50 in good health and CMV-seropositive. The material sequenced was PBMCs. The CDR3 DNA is TGCGCCAGCAGCCAAGAGAGGGCAGGGGGCTATTCTGGAAACACCATATATTTT. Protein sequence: CASSQERAGGYSGNTIYF.